This TCR beta chain was documented in a study of blood T cells in healthy people across ages. Findings and caveats of the study: Donor CMV status, an unknown factor, possibly confounded changes in expanded clonotypes.

Details on this clonotype: Antigen: not known.

Staff drew 8 to 10 milliliters of peripheral blood from each donor. PCR was performed a second time for about 7 to 11 cycles using a sample-barcoded 5' primer and a J-beta primer mix. The template-switch adaptor, which had 12 random nucleotides, put a tag on each cDNA molecule. TCRdb redid the calling of the 5' RACE reads with MiXCR, one entry per CDR3 protein. The top ten clones hold about 10% of a sample with 1.6 million or so distinct CDR3 sequences, about 32% of them seen once. The CDR3 consists of 12 residues. Germline V CDR1 and CDR2: SQVTM, ANQGSEA. Trimming stripped 3 bases from V and 1 base from J, with 6 bases between.

V is TRBV29-1 and J is TRBJ1-1, with unresolved D. The sequencing sample was made of blood. The TCR sequence derives from a woman in her 30s in good health. The CDR3 is CSVDLQNTEAFF. The CDR3, as DNA: TGCAGCGTTGACCTGCAGAACACTGAAGCTTTCTTT.